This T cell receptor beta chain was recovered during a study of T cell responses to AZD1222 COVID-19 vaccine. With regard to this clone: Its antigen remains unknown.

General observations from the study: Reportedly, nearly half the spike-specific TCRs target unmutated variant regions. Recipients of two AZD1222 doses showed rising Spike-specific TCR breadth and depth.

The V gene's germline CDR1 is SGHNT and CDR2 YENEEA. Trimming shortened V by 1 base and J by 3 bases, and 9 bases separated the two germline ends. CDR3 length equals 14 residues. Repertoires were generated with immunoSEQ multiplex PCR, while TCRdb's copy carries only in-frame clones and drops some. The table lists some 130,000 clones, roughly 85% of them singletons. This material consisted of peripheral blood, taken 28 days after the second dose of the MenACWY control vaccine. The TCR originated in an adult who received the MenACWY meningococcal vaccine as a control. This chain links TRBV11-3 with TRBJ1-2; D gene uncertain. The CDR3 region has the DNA TGTGCCAGCAGCTTAGCCCCAGCCTACTATGGCTACACCTTC. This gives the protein CASSLAPAYYGYTF.